These T cell receptor beta chains were read from a single sample in a study of control samples from healthy donors and cancer patients. Some clones are missing from TCRdb's copy, which holds only in-frame ones; the method was immunoSEQ multiplex PCR. Of 100,000 to 150,000 clones in the sample, more than 70% were seen once. Sequencing was performed on blood. The receptors here all came from a man between 45 and 60 years old in good health. CDR3s leave out the opening cysteine and the closing phenylalanine or tryptophan. Fields, in order: V gene, J gene, CDR3 protein.

>TRBV10-3|TRBJ1-5
AISEEQGRQPQH
>TRBV4-1|TRBJ2-7
ASSQADRVTYEQY
>TRBV30|TRBJ1-6
AWSFNSNSPLH
>TRBV6-1|TRBJ2-4
ASSEEQPQPKLAKNIQY
>TRBV6-2/TRBV6-3|TRBJ1-4
ASSYGGPGGAEKLF
>TRBV28|TRBJ2-7
ASSSAGQGEQY
>TRBV7-9|TRBJ2-2
ASSTAGGANTGELF
>TRBV5-1|TRBJ1-2
ASKEGGTGHYGYT
>TRBV2|TRBJ1-2
ASSEGDWSGYT
>TRBV5-6|TRBJ1-5
ASSLAGGSRNQPQH
>TRBV7-8|TRBJ2-5
ASSLFIQETQY
>TRBV3-1/TRBV3-2|TRBJ2-2
ASSPTGFSGELF
>TRBV18|TRBJ2-2
ASSEDLNTGELF
>TRBV6-5|TRBJ2-5
ASSYSKETQY
>TRBV28|TRBJ1-3
ASSLLTQGSGNTIY
>TRBV7-8|TRBJ2-3
ASSMGPTDTQY
>TRBV7-2|TRBJ1-5
ASSLGADYSNQPQH
>TRBV28|TRBJ2-7
ASSSPYGTSRWNEQY
>TRBV5-1|TRBJ1-2
ASSPGGGGYT
>TRBV15|TRBJ2-7
ATSRGDRVREQY
>TRBV6-2/TRBV6-3|TRBJ2-3
ASSYPDTQY
>TRBV19|TRBJ1-2
ASSIIGDFNYGYT
>TRBV24-1|TRBJ2-1
ATSDTRDSPNVNEQF
>TRBV4-1|TRBJ2-5
ASSQAGGGGAETQY
>TRBV28|TRBJ2-3
ASRPSWGAETDTQY
>TRBV5-6|TRBJ2-1
ASSLVAGAAFNEQF
>TRBV4-2|TRBJ1-1
ASSQGQRNTEAF
>TRBV19|TRBJ1-1
ASASGGMNTEAF
>TRBV28|TRBJ2-5
ASSWIAGAQETQY
>TRBV6-4|TRBJ1-5
ASSLDRDQPQH